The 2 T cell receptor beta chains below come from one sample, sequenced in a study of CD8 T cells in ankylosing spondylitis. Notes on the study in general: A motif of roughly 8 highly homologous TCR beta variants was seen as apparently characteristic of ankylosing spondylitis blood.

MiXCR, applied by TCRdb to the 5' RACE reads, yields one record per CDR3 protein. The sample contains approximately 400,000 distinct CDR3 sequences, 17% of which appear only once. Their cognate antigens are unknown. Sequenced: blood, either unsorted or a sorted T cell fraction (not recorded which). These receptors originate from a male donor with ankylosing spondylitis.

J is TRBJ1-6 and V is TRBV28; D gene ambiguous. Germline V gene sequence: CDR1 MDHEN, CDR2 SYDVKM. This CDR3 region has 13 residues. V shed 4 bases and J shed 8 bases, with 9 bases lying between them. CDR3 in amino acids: CASSSYSDSPLHF. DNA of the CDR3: TGTGCCAGCAGTTCGTACTCGGATTCACCCCTCCACTTT. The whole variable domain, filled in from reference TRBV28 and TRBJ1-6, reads DVKVTQSSRYLVKRTGEKVFLECVQDMDHENMFWYRQDPGLGLRLIYFSYDVKMKEKGDIPEGYSVSREKKERFSLILESASTNQTSMYLCASSSYSDSPLHFGNGTRLTVT.

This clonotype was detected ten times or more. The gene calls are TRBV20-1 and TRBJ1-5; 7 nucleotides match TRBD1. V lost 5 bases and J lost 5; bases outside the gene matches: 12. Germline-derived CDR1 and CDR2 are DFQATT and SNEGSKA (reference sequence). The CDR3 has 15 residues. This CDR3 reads CSAQRQGRGDQPQHF. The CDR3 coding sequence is TGCAGTGCTCAACGACAGGGCCGGGGGGATCAGCCCCAGCATTTT.